This is a list of T cell receptor beta chains from one sample in a study of T cells in localized non-small cell lung cancer. Sequencing was performed with immunoSEQ multiplex PCR; in TCRdb, only in-frame clones are kept and a portion is missing. The sample yields fewer than 4,500 clones, 25% to 35% seen once. Sequencing was performed on lung tumor tissue, taken before any cancer treatment. The source of these receptors is a male donor aged 60 or over with stage I lung adenocarcinoma. CDR3s include the opening cysteine and the closing phenylalanine or tryptophan. A D gene is named only where the DNA matches it firmly. Clone size is given for some rows only: seen once, a few or many times, or a class if the clone is expanded.

CSVVTSGRGTQYF TGCAGCGTAGTGACTAGCGGGAGAGGGACCCAGTACTTC TRBJ2-5 . TRBV29-1 TRBD2
CAIRPGEANYGYTF TGTGCCATCAGGCCAGGGGAAGCTAACTATGGCTACACCTTC TRBJ1-2 few TRBV6-8 .
CASSTGTGGEDTQYF TGTGCCAGCAGTACCGGGACAGGGGGCGAGGATACGCAGTATTTT TRBJ2-3 . TRBV28 TRBD1
CASSQKGQGATDTQYF TGTGCCAGCAGCCAAAAAGGACAGGGAGCCACAGATACGCAGTATTTT TRBJ2-3 few TRBV7-5 .
CASSFIGLAGADTQYF TGTGCCAGCAGCTTTATAGGACTAGCGGGGGCAGATACGCAGTATTTT TRBJ2-3 few TRBV7-6 TRBD2
CASSIVRQSYEQYF TGTGCCAGTAGTATAGTTCGACAGAGCTACGAGCAGTACTTC TRBJ2-7 medium-sized TRBV19 .
CASSLGGAQGLNTEAFF TGTGCCAGCAGCTTAGGAGGAGCACAGGGGTTGAACACTGAAGCTTTCTTT TRBJ1-1 few TRBV11-3 TRBD1
CASSYGVGSEAFF TGTGCCAGCAGTTACGGGGTCGGGTCGGAAGCTTTCTTT TRBJ1-1 medium-sized TRBV6-8 .
CASSYTRTANTEAFF TGTGCCAGCAGTTACACTAGGACAGCGAACACTGAAGCTTTCTTT TRBJ1-1 few TRBV6-8 .
CASSWAGTGNYGYTF TGTGCCAGCAGCTGGGCCGGGACAGGGAACTATGGCTACACCTTC TRBJ1-2 few TRBV11-3 TRBD1
CASSFLVSGSIGDTQYF TGCGCCAGCAGCTTTCTGGTAAGCGGGAGTATTGGAGATACGCAGTATTTT TRBJ2-3 once TRBV5-1 TRBD2
CASSLVAGNTEAFF TGTGCCAGCAGCTTAGTGGCAGGGAACACTGAAGCTTTCTTT TRBJ1-1 . TRBV11-3 .
CASSEAGRGHRMNTEAFF TGTGCCAGCAGTGAAGCGGGACGTGGACATCGCATGAACACTGAAGCTTTCTTT TRBJ1-1 few TRBV6-1 .
CASSRGANQPQHF TGTGCCAGCTCACGAGGGGCGAATCAGCCCCAGCATTTT TRBJ1-5 . TRBV18 .
CASSMGLGYFSSYNEQFF TGTGCCAGTAGTATGGGACTAGGCTATTTCAGCTCCTACAATGAGCAGTTCTTC TRBJ2-1 . TRBV19 TRBD2
CASSSFGGGNEQFF TGCGCCAGCAGCTCGTTCGGGGGTGGCAATGAGCAGTTCTTC TRBJ2-1 . TRBV5-1 .
CASSPLSGRVHEQYF TGTGCCAGCTCACCGCTAAGCGGGAGGGTCCACGAGCAGTACTTC TRBJ2-7 . TRBV18 TRBD2
CASSSRGAGGTGANVLTF TGTGCCAGCAGCTCCCGGGGAGCGGGAGGAACTGGGGCCAACGTCCTGACTTTC TRBJ2-6 few TRBV11-3 TRBD2
CASSLPIRNYGYTF TGTGCCAGCAGCCTACCTATCCGTAACTATGGCTACACCTTC TRBJ1-2 . TRBV7-8 .
CASSPPIGIRGAFF TGTGCCAGCAGCCCGCCGATTGGGATACGAGGAGCTTTCTTT TRBJ1-1 . TRBV14 .
CASSIGQGEAFF TGTGCCAGTAGTATCGGACAGGGAGAAGCTTTCTTT TRBJ1-1 few TRBV19 TRBD1
CASSLGQKGDTQYF TGCGCCAGCAGCTTGGGACAAAAGGGGGATACGCAGTATTTT TRBJ2-3 . TRBV5-1 .